A selection of T cell receptor beta chains follows, all from one sample in a study of blood T cell repertoires in COVID-19. Generated by immunoSEQ multiplex PCR, the TCRdb table keeps only in-frame clones and is missing some. This sample has under 200,000 clones; approximately 82% occur once, and the top ten carry around 5.2%. Material for sequencing was PBMCs or T cells enriched from blood (not recorded which). The receptors originated from a woman aged 60-75 years with acute COVID-19. Each CDR3 is given with its conserved first and last residue. Fields, in order: V gene, J gene, clone size, D gene, CDR3 protein, CDR3 DNA. A D gene is named only where the DNA matches it firmly. Clone size is not always given. Where it is, it says once, few, many or a class for expanded clones.

TRBV7-2	TRBJ1-5	-	TRBD1	CASSFGQGLQPQHF	TGTGCCAGCAGCTTCGGACAGGGGCTTCAGCCCCAGCATTTT
TRBV2	TRBJ1-1	-	-	CASSGEMNTEAFF	TGTGCCAGCAGTGGGGAGATGAACACTGAAGCTTTCTTT
TRBV19	TRBJ1-2	-	TRBD1	CASSTAGTGHGYTF	TGTGCCAGTAGTACGGCCGGGACAGGTCATGGCTACACCTTC
TRBV3-1/TRBV3-2	TRBJ1-2	-	-	CASSQETVYGYTF	TGTGCCAGCAGCCAAGAAACAGTGTATGGCTACACCTTC
TRBV7-2	TRBJ1-1	-	-	CASSQSGGNTEAFF	TGTGCCAGCAGCCAATCCGGGGGGAACACTGAAGCTTTCTTT
TRBV9	TRBJ2-1	-	-	CASSVFSEVGNEQFF	TGTGCCAGCAGCGTTTTTTCAGAGGTTGGGAATGAGCAGTTCTTC
TRBV7-6	TRBJ2-7	few	-	CASSLDSGISYEQYF	TGTGCCAGCAGCTTAGACTCGGGAATCTCCTACGAGCAGTACTTC
TRBV3-1/TRBV3-2	TRBJ1-5	-	-	CASSLRGQPQHF	TGTGCCAGCAGCCTCCGGGGTCAGCCCCAGCATTTT
TRBV11-2	TRBJ1-4	once	-	CASSPDFQSEKLFF	TGTGCCAGCAGCCCCGACTTCCAGAGTGAAAAACTGTTTTTT
TRBV11-2	TRBJ2-3	-	-	CASSLVLGGADTQYF	TGTGCCAGCAGCTTAGTACTAGGGGGAGCAGATACGCAGTATTTT
TRBV5-5	TRBJ2-5	once	-	CASSPDRGYQETQYF	TGTGCCAGCAGCCCGGACCGGGGGTACCAAGAGACCCAGTACTTC
TRBV28	TRBJ1-2	-	TRBD1	CASSIPGQGRGYTF	TGTGCCAGCAGTATCCCGGGACAGGGCCGTGGCTACACCTTC
TRBV7-8	TRBJ2-2	-	TRBD1	CASSRDRDRVNTGELFF	TGTGCCAGCAGCCGAGATAGGGACAGGGTCAACACCGGGGAGCTGTTTTTT
TRBV11-3	TRBJ1-1	-	-	CASSNPSGGMNTEAFF	TGTGCCAGCAGCAACCCCTCGGGGGGAATGAACACTGAAGCTTTCTTT
TRBV4-2	TRBJ2-3	-	TRBD2	CASSQVRAGVTDTQYF	TGTGCCAGCAGCCAAGTCCGGGCGGGAGTCACAGATACGCAGTATTTT
TRBV5-4	TRBJ2-5	-	-	CASSLGRETQYF	TGTGCCAGCAGCCTGGGGAGGGAGACCCAGTACTTC
TRBV30	TRBJ1-5	-	-	CAWSVQHQPQHF	TGTGCCTGGAGTGTACAGCACCAGCCCCAGCATTTT
TRBV4-3	TRBJ1-1	few	-	CASSQDVNGGTEAFF	TGCGCCAGCAGCCAAGATGTTAACGGGGGGACTGAAGCTTTCTTT
TRBV4-1	TRBJ1-2	-	-	CASSQDREGARRHTF	TGCGCCAGCAGCCAAGATAGGGAAGGGGCCCGTCGTCACACCTTC
TRBV2	TRBJ1-5	-	TRBD1	CASSEQGAVVNQPQHF	TGTGCCAGCAGTGAACAGGGGGCGGTGGTCAATCAGCCCCAGCATTTT
TRBV4-1	TRBJ1-1	-	-	CASSLTGGTEAFF	TGCGCCAGCAGCTTAACGGGAGGCACTGAAGCTTTCTTT
TRBV6-2/TRBV6-3	TRBJ1-1	few	-	CASSYSVTRVLTLRNTEAFF	TGTGCCAGCAGTTACTCGGTAACGAGGGTTTTAACGCTCAGGAACACTGAAGCTTTCTTT
TRBV3-1/TRBV3-2	TRBJ2-2	-	TRBD1	CASSQDSPTDQGACTGELFF	TGTGCCAGCAGCCAAGATTCCCCCACGGACCAGGGGGCATGCACCGGGGAGCTGTTTTTT
TRBV7-2	TRBJ2-1	-	-	CASSLPGVEQFF	TGTGCCAGCAGCTTACCAGGGGTCGAGCAGTTCTTC
TRBV6-2/TRBV6-3	TRBJ2-5	-	-	CASSEGHRYQETQYF	TGTGCCAGCAGTGAGGGACACCGGTACCAAGAGACCCAGTACTTC
TRBV13	TRBJ1-2	-	TRBD1	CASSSAGQSNYGYTF	TGTGCCAGCAGCTCGGCGGGACAGAGTAACTATGGCTACACCTTC
TRBV18	TRBJ1-1	-	-	CASSPGPNTEAFF	TGTGCCAGCTCACCAGGGCCGAACACTGAAGCTTTCTTT
TRBV23-1	TRBJ2-6	-	-	CASSEDRIRAPGANVLTF	TGCGCCAGCAGTGAAGACAGGATCAGGGCCCCTGGGGCCAACGTCCTGACTTTC
TRBV30	TRBJ1-1	-	-	CAWGPRAFNRSAFF	TGTGCCTGGGGCCCGAGGGCCTTCAACCGGTCTGCTTTCTTT
TRBV7-2	TRBJ2-1	-	TRBD1	CASSFLTGTVSYNEQFF	TGTGCCAGCAGCTTTTTAACCGGGACAGTCTCCTACAATGAGCAGTTCTTC
TRBV3-1/TRBV3-2	TRBJ1-1	-	-	CASSYIDTEAFF	TGTGCCAGCAGCTACATTGACACTGAAGCTTTCTTT
TRBV18	TRBJ1-1	-	-	CASSSTVNTEAFF	TGTGCCAGCTCATCAACGGTGAACACTGAAGCTTTCTTT
TRBV7-2	TRBJ1-5	-	-	CASSFQGTSNQPQHF	TGTGCCAGCAGCTTCCAGGGAACTAGCAATCAGCCCCAGCATTTT
TRBV7-7	TRBJ2-5	-	-	CASSLARGVGETQYF	TGTGCCAGCAGCTTAGCGCGGGGAGTTGGAGAGACCCAGTACTTC
TRBV7-8	TRBJ1-4	-	-	CASSPGEKTNEKLFF	TGTGCCAGCAGCCCCGGGGAAAAAACTAATGAAAAACTGTTTTTT
TRBV10-3	TRBJ2-2	-	TRBD1	CAISRGRETGELFF	TGTGCCATCAGCAGGGGGCGCGAGACCGGGGAGCTGTTTTTT
TRBV3-1/TRBV3-2	TRBJ1-1	-	-	CASSQATNTEAFF	TGTGCCAGCAGCCAAGCTACTAACACTGAAGCTTTCTTT
TRBV25-1	TRBJ1-3	once	TRBD1	CASSESTGGNTIYF	TGTGCCAGCAGTGAATCGACAGGGGGAAACACCATATATTTT
TRBV13	TRBJ1-1	-	-	CASSNRTEAFF	TGTGCCAGCAGCAATCGGACTGAAGCTTTCTTT
TRBV10-1	TRBJ1-2	-	-	CASSFQGTYGYTF	TGCGCCAGCTCCTTCCAGGGCACCTATGGCTACACCTTC
TRBV6-5	TRBJ1-2	-	TRBD1	CASSYDRQGYGYTF	TGTGCCAGCAGTTACGACAGACAGGGCTATGGCTACACCTTC
TRBV28	TRBJ1-6	-	-	CASSSGQGNNSPLHF	TGTGCCAGCAGTTCCGGGCAGGGCAATAATTCACCCCTCCACTTT
TRBV9	TRBJ1-4	-	-	CASSDETRGLFF	TGTGCCAGCAGCGATGAAACTAGAGGACTGTTTTTT
TRBV5-1	TRBJ2-3	-	-	CASSPEAGEYLGADTQYF	TGCGCCAGCAGCCCAGAGGCCGGCGAATATTTAGGCGCAGATACGCAGTATTTT
TRBV4-2	TRBJ1-6	-	-	CASSQPHRAGSPLHF	TGTGCCAGCAGCCAACCCCACAGGGCCGGATCACCCCTCCACTTT
TRBV27	TRBJ1-5	-	-	CASSLYEGLDQPQHF	TGTGCCAGCAGTTTATATGAGGGACTAGATCAGCCCCAGCATTTT
TRBV7-2	TRBJ2-1	few	-	CASSLGPGDYNEQFF	TGTGCCAGCAGCTTAGGACCAGGGGATTACAATGAGCAGTTCTTC
TRBV2	TRBJ2-3	-	-	CASGDNADTQYF	TGTGCCAGCGGGGACAATGCAGATACGCAGTATTTT
TRBV9	TRBJ1-3	-	TRBD1	CASRGQVAGNTIYF	TGTGCCAGCAGGGGACAGGTCGCTGGAAACACCATATATTTT
TRBV19	TRBJ2-5	-	TRBD1	CASSSGTGGGETQYF	TGTGCCAGTAGTTCCGGGACAGGGGGCGGAGAGACCCAGTACTTC
TRBV7-2	TRBJ2-4	-	TRBD1	CASTTPGQGPFGIQYF	TGTGCCAGCACGACCCCGGGACAGGGTCCCTTTGGCATTCAGTACTTC
TRBV27	TRBJ1-1	-	-	CASSFVQGNTEAFF	TGTGCCAGCAGTTTCGTTCAGGGGAACACTGAAGCTTTCTTT